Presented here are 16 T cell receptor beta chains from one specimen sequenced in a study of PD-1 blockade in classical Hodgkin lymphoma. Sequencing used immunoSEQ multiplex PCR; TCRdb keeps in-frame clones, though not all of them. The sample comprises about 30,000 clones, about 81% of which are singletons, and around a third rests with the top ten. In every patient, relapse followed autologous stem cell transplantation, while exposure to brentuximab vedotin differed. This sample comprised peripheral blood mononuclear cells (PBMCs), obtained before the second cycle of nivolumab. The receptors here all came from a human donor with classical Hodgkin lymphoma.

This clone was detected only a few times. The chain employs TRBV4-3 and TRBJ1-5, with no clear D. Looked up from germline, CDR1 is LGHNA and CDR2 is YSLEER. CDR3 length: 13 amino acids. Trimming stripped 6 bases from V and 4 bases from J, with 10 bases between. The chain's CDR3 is CASSLEANQPQHF. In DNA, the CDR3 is TGCGCCAGCAGTCTCGAAGCTAATCAGCCCCAGCATTTT.

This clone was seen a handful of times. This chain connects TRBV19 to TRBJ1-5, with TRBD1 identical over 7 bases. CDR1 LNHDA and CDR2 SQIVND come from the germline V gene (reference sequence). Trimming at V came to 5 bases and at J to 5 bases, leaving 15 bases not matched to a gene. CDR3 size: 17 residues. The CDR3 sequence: CASSPRQGLGLDQPQHF. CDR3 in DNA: TGTGCCAGTAGTCCTCGACAGGGACTGGGACTGGATCAGCCCCAGCATTTT.

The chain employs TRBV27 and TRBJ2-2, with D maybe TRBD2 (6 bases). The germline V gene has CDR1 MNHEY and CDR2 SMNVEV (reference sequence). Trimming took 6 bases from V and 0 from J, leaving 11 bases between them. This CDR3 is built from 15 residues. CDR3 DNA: TGTGCCAGCAGGGACCCGGGGGCGAACACCGGGGAGCTGTTTTTT. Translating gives CASRDPGANTGELFF.

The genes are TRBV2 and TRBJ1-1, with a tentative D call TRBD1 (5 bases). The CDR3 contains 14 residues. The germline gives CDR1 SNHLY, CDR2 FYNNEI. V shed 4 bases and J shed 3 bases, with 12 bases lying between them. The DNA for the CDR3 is TGTGCCAGCAGTGCAAGGGGAGGGCACACTGAAGCTTTCTTT. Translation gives CASSARGGHTEAFF.

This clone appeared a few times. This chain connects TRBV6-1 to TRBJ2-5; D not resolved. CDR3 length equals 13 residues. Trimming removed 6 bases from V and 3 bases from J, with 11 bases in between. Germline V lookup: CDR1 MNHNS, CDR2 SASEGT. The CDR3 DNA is TGTGCCAGCAGAAGAAGGGTGGAAGAGACCCAGTACTTC. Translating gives CASRRRVEETQYF.

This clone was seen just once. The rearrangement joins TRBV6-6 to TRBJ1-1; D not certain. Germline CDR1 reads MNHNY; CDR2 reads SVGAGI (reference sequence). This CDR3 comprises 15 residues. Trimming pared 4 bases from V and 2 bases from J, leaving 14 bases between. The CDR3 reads CASSSPGLGNTEAFF. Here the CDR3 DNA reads TGTGCCAGCAGTTCCCCAGGACTTGGAAACACTGAAGCTTTCTTT.

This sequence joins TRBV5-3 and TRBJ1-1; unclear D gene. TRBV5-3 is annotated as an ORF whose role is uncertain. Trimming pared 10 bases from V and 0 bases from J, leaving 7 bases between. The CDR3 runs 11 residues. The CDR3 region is CACWLNTEAFF. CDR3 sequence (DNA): TGTGCCTGTTGGTTGAACACTGAAGCTTTCTTT.

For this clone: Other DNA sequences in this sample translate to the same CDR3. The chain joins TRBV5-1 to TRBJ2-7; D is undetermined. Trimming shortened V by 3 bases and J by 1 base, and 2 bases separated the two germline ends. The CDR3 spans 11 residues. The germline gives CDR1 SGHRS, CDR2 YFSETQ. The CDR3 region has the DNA TGCGCCAGCAGCTCTTCCTACGAGCAGTACTTC. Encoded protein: CASSSSYEQYF.

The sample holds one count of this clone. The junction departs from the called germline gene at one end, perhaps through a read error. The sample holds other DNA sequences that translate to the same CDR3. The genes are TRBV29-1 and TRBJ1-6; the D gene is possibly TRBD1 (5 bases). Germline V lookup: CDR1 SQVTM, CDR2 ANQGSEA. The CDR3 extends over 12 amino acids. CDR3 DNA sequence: TGCAGCGTTGGGGGGAGCGATTCACCTCTCCACTTT. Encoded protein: CSVGGSDSPLHF.

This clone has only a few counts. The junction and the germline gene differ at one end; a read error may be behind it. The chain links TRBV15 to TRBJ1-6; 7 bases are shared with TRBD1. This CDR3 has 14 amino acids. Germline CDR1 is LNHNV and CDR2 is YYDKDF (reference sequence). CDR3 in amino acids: CATSGDRARGSLHF. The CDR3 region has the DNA TGTGCCACCAGCGGAGACAGGGCTCGGGGATCCCTCCACTTT.

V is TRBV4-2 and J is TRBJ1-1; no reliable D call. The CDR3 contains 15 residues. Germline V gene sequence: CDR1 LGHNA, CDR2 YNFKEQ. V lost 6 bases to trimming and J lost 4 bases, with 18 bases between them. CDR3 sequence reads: CASSRLEGGSTEAFF. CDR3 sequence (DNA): TGTGCCAGCAGTCGCCTGGAGGGAGGGAGCACTGAAGCTTTCTTT.

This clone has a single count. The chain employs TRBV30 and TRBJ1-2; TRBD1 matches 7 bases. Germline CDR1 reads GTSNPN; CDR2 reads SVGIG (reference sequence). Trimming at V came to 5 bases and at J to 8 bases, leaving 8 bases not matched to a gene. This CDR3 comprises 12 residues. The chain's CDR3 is CAWGQGVRGYTF. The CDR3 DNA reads TGTGCCTGGGGGCAGGGGGTGCGCGGCTACACCTTC.

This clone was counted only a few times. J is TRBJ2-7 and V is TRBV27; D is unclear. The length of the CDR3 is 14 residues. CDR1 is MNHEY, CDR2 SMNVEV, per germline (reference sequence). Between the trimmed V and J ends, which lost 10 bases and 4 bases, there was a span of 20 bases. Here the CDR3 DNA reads TGTGCCACTTACAAGGTGGGCAGGTCTTACGAGCAGTACTTC. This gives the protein CATYKVGRSYEQYF.

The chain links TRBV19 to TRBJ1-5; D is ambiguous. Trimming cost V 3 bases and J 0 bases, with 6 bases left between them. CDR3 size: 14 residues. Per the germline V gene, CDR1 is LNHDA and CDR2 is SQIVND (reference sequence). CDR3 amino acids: CASSILNSNQPQHF. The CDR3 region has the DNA TGTGCCAGTAGTATCTTGAATAGCAATCAGCCCCAGCATTTT.

The CDR3 DNA reads as TGTGCCAGCAGCTCCGGACAGCAAAGCACCATATATTTT. It specifies CASSSGQQSTIYF. This chain uses TRBV11-1 with TRBJ1-3; a weak D match, TRBD1 (6 bases). Trimming shortened V by 4 bases and J by 9 bases, and 13 bases separated the two germline ends. The CDR3 is made up of 13 amino acids. Per germline, CDR1 SGHAT and CDR2 FQDESV (reference sequence).

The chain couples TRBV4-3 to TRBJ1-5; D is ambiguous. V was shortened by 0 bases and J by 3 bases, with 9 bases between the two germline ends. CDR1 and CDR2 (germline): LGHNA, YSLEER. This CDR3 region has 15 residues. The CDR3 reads CASSQEWGTNQPQHF. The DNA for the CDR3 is TGCGCCAGCAGCCAAGAGTGGGGTACCAATCAGCCCCAGCATTTT.